The 20 T cell receptor beta chains below all came from one sample that was sequenced in a study of CXCR3-negative and CXCR3-positive naive CD8 T cells. Study-wide findings and caveats: Naive cells with CXCR3 showed TRB CDR3s that were more hydrophobic than those in CXCR3-negative naive cells.

Antigens for these TCRs are unknown. The authors prepared UMI-labeled TRB cDNA libraries by 5' RACE. Each CDR3 protein gets one entry in TCRdb, which reprocessed the 5' RACE reads and gives no DNA. The sample features about 84,000 distinct CDR3 sequences, with 0.55% to 0.7% in its top ten. Sequenced material: naive CXCR3+ CD8+ T cells from blood. Sample subset: CD45RO-CCR7+CD27+CD95- naive CD8+ T cells expressing CXCR3 (TNR3+). The receptors derive from a human donor in good health. Some clones in this sample may be carry-over from other donors' samples.

The chain employs TRBV7-2 and TRBJ2-1; the D call from TCRdb, TRBD1, cannot be confirmed without DNA. CDR3 length: 15 amino acids. Germline CDR1 and CDR2: SGHTA and FQGNSA. CDR3: CASSPEDRGLNEQFF.

The rearrangement links TRBV27 to TRBJ1-5; TCRdb gives TRBD1 as the D gene, but with no DNA this cannot be confirmed. This CDR3 has 14 amino acids. The germline CDR1 and CDR2 sequences are MNHEY and SMNVEV (reference sequence). This chain's CDR3 is CASRPGISNQPQHF.

The chain is built from TRBV28 and TRBJ1-6; TCRdb outputs TRBD1, but without DNA this stays unchecked. CDR3 length: 14 residues. Germline loops: CDR1 MDHEN, CDR2 SYDVKM. The CDR3 region is CASSFLQGNSPLHF.

The chain employs TRBV12-3 or TRBV12-4 and TRBJ2-2; TCRdb's assignment of TRBD1 cannot be checked, as there is no DNA. The CDR3 is made up of 14 amino acids. CDR3: CASSFTGYTGELFF.

The chain joins TRBV29-1 to TRBJ2-7; the D gene TCRdb calls, TRBD1, cannot be checked with no DNA. This CDR3 has 11 amino acids. CDR1 and CDR2 from the germline V gene are SQVTM and ANQGSEA. The CDR3 sequence is CSVDQQGAQYF.

The V gene is TRBV28, the J gene TRBJ2-1. CDR1 is MDHEN and CDR2 is SYDVKM in the germline V gene. The CDR3 covers 14 residues. CDR3 sequence reads: CASSFIITYNEQFF.

The J gene is TRBJ2-7, the V gene TRBV10-3; TCRdb picks TRBD2, but there is no DNA to check that call. The CDR3 totals 12 residues. Germline CDR1 and CDR2: ENHRY and SYGVKD. The CDR3 sequence: CAISSRAVEQYF.

The chain links TRBV3-1 to TRBJ2-7; the TCRdb D gene call, TRBD1, has no DNA to confirm it. This CDR3 has 16 amino acids. Germline CDR1 and CDR2: LGHDT and YNNKEL (reference sequence). The chain's CDR3 is CASSKSGTEIFYEQYF.

V usage is TRBV23-1 and J usage is TRBJ2-7; TCRdb's D call, TRBD1, is unchecked because there is no DNA. TRBV23-1 is placed among ORFs of uncertain function. This CDR3 comprises 17 residues. The CDR3 loop is CASSQSGGRDRPYEQYF.

The chain couples TRBV28 to TRBJ2-1. The CDR3 is 13 amino acids. Germline V gene data show CDR1 as MDHEN and CDR2 as SYDVKM. The CDR3 is CASSLYESYEQFF.

V usage is TRBV9 and J usage is TRBJ1-1; the TCRdb D gene call, TRBD1, has no DNA to confirm it. The CDR3 contains 18 residues. The V gene's germline CDR1 is SGDLS and CDR2 YYNGEE. The CDR3 is CASSVEGFRARKNTEAFF.

V usage is TRBV24-1 and J usage is TRBJ1-5; with no DNA, the TCRdb D assignment of TRBD1 cannot be verified. CDR1 is KGHDR, CDR2 SFDVKD, per germline. The CDR3 is made up of 15 amino acids. CDR3 amino acids: CATGDTRLGNQPQHF.

The J gene is TRBJ2-1, the V gene TRBV7-3; TCRdb reports TRBD2, a call that lacks DNA to check it against. The CDR3 totals 13 residues. Germline V CDR1 and CDR2: SGHTA, FQGTGA. Here the CDR3 reads CASSLGLASEQFF.

The rearrangement joins TRBV12-3 or TRBV12-4 to TRBJ2-3; absent DNA, TCRdb's TRBD2 call cannot be checked. CDR3 length: 17 residues. The CDR3 spells CASSFKRENVNSDTQYF.

The chain recombines TRBV28 with TRBJ1-5. Looked up from germline, CDR1 is MDHEN and CDR2 is SYDVKM. There are 14 residues in the CDR3. The CDR3 spells CAISLGRSNQPQHF.

The chain joins TRBV5-1 to TRBJ2-1; TCRdb reports TRBD2, a call that lacks DNA to check it against. Germline V lookup: CDR1 SGHRS, CDR2 YFSETQ. This CDR3 comprises 16 residues. CDR3 sequence: CASSPDGTSGGPEQFF.

The chain joins TRBV7-6 to TRBJ2-5. The CDR3 is 13 residues long. The germline V gene encodes CDR1 SGHVS and CDR2 FNYEAQ. CDR3 amino acids: CASSLDIWETQYF.

The rearrangement uses TRBV20-1 and TRBJ2-4. The CDR3 extends over 11 amino acids. Per germline, CDR1 DFQATT and CDR2 SNEGSKA (reference sequence). Here the CDR3 reads CSASVSNIQYF.

This rearrangement joins TRBV5-1 to TRBJ2-1; TCRdb returns TRBD2, unconfirmable since there is no DNA. Germline assignment: CDR1 SGHRS and CDR2 YFSETQ. The CDR3 length is 15 residues. CDR3 loop: CASSPSSGGYNEQFF.

The chain carries TRBV13 and TRBJ2-2; TCRdb's assignment of TRBD2 cannot be checked, as there is no DNA. Germline CDR1 and CDR2: PRHDT and FYEKMQ (reference sequence). This CDR3 contains 17 residues. CDR3 sequence: CASSGETEEGSTGELFF.